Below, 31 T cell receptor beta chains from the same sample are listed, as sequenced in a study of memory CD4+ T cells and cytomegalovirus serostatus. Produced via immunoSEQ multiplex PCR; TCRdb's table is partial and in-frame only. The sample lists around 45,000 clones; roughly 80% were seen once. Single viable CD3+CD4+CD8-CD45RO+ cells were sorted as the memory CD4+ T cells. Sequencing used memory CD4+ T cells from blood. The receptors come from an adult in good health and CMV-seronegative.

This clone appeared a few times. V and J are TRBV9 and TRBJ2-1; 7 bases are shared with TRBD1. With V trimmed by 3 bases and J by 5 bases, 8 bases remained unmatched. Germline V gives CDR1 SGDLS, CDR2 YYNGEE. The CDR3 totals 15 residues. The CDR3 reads CASSAVSGTDNEQFF. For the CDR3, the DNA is TGTGCCAGCAGCGCGGTAAGTGGGACAGACAATGAGCAGTTCTTC.

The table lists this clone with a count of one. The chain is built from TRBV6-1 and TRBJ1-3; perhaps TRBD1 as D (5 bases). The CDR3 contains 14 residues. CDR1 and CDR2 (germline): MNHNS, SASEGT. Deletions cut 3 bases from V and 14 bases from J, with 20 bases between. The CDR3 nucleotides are TGTGCCAGCAGTGAGGCGTATCGTCGGGGACTACTATATTTT. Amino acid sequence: CASSEAYRRGLLYF.

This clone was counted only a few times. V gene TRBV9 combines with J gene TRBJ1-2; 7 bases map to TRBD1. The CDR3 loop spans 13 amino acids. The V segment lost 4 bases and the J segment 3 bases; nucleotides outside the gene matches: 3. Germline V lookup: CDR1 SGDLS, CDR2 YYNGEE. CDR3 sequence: CASSRDSDYGYTF. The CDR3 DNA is TGTGCCAGCAGCCGGGACAGTGACTATGGCTACACCTTC.

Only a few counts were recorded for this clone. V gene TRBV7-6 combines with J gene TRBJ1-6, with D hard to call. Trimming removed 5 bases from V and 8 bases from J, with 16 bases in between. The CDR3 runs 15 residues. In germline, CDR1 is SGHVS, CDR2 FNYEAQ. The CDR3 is CASSPSPGNYSPLHF. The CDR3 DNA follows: TGTGCCAGCAGCCCGTCGCCGGGAAATTATTCACCCCTCCACTTT.

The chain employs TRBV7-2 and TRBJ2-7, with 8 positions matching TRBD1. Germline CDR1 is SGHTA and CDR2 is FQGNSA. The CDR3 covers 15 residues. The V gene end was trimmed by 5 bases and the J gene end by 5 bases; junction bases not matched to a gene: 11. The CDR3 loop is CASSPHRGDFDEQYF. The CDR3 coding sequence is TGTGCCAGCAGCCCCCACAGGGGGGATTTCGACGAGCAGTACTTC.

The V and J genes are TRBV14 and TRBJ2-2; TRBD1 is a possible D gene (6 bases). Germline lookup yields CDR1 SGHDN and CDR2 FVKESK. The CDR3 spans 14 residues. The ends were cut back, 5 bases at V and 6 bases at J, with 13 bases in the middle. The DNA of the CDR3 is TGTGCCAGCAGCACCCAGGGGTATGCCGGGGAGCTGTTTTTT. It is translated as CASSTQGYAGELFF. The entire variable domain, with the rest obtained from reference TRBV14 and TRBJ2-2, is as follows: EAGVTQFPSHSVIEKGQTVTLRCDPISGHDNLYWYRRVMGKEIKFLLHFVKESKQDESGMPNNRFLAERTGGTYSTLKVQPAELEDSGVYFCASSTQGYAGELFFGEGSRLTVL.

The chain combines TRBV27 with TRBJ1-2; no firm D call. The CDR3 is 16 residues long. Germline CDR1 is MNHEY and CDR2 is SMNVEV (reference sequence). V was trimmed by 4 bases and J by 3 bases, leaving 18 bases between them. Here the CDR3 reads CASSSRFGQAYYGYTF. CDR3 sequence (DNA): TGTGCCAGCAGTTCTAGATTCGGGCAGGCGTACTATGGCTACACCTTC.

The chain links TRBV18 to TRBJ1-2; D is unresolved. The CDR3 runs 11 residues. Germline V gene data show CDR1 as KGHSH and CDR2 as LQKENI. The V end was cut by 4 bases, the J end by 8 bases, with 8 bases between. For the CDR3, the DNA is TGTGCCAGCTCACTTAACCAAGGCTACACCTTC. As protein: CASSLNQGYTF.

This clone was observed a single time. In DNA form, the CDR3 reads TGTGCCAGCAGCTCCAATACCAACAAAGGACAGGGATTCTCTGAAGCTTTCTTT. Its protein product is CASSSNTNKGQGFSEAFF. This chain connects TRBV11-2 to TRBJ1-1, with 8 bases aligning to TRBD1. This CDR3 is built from 18 residues. From germline, CDR1 is SGHAT and CDR2 FQNNGV. The J segment lost 6 bases and the V segment lost 4 bases, leaving 19 bases of the junction unmatched.

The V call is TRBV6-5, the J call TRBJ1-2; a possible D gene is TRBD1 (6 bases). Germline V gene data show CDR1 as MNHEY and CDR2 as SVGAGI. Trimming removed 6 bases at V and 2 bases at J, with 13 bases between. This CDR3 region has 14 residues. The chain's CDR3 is CASRRTTGNYGYTF. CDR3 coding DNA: TGTGCCAGCAGACGAACGACAGGAAACTATGGCTACACCTTC.

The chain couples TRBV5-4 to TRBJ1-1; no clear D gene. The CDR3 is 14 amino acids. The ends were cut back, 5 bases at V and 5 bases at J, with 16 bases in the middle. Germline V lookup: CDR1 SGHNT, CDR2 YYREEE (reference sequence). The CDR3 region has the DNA TGTGCCAGCAGAAAAGGGTATAGGGAGACTGAAGCTTTCTTT. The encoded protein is CASRKGYRETEAFF.

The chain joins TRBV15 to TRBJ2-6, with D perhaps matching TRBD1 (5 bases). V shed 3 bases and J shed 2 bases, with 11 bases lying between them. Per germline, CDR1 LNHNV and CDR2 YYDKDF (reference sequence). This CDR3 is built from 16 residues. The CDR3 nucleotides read TGTGCCACCAGCAGGGGGCCCATGACTGGGGCCAACGTCCTGACTTTC. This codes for CATSRGPMTGANVLTF.

Here the CDR3 reads CASRRGGSGYEQYF. The CDR3 region has the DNA TGTGCCAGCAGGCGGGGGGGGTCTGGGTACGAGCAGTACTTC. This chain connects TRBV28 to TRBJ2-7, with 9 bases lining up with TRBD2. The germline CDR1 and CDR2 sequences are MDHEN and SYDVKM. The CDR3 has 14 residues. J gave up 4 bases and V 6 bases, and 7 bases lay outside the gene matches. Based on the CDR3 plus reference TRBV28 and TRBJ2-7, the full variable domain is DVKVTQSSRYLVKRTGEKVFLECVQDMDHENMFWYRQDPGLGLRLIYFSYDVKMKEKGDIPEGYSVSREKKERFSLILESASTNQTSMYLCASRRGGSGYEQYFGPGTRLTVT.

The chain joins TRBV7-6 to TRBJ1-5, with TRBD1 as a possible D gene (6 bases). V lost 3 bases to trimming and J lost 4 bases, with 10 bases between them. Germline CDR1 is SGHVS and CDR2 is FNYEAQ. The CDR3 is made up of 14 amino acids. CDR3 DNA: TGTGCCAGCAGCTTGGGGGACAAAAATCAGCCCCAGCATTTT. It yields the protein CASSLGDKNQPQHF.

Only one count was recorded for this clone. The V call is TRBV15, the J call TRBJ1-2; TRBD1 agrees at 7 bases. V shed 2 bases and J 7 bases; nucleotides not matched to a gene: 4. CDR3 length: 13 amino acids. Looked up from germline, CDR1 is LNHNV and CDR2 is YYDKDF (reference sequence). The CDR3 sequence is CATSRHRGSGYTF. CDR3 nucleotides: TGTGCCACCAGCAGACACAGGGGAAGTGGCTACACCTTC.

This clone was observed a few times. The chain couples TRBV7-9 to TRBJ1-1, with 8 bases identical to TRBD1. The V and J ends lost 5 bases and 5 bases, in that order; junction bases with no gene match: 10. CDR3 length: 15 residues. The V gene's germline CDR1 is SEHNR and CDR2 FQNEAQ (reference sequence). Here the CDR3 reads CASSPTTGENTEAFF. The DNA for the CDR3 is TGTGCCAGCAGCCCCACGACAGGGGAAAATACTGAAGCTTTCTTT.

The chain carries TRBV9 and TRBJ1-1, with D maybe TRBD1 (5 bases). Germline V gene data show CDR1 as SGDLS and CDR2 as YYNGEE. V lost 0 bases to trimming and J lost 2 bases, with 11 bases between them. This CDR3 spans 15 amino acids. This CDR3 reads CASSVVGGLNTEAFF. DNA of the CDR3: TGTGCCAGCAGCGTAGTTGGGGGTCTTAACACTGAAGCTTTCTTT.

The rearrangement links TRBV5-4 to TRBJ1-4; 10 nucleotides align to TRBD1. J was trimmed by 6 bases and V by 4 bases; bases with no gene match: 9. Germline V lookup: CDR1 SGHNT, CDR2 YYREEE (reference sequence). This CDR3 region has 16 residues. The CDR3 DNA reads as TGTGCCAGCAGCCCCGGGACAGGGGCCGGTTATGAAAAACTGTTTTTT. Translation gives CASSPGTGAGYEKLFF.

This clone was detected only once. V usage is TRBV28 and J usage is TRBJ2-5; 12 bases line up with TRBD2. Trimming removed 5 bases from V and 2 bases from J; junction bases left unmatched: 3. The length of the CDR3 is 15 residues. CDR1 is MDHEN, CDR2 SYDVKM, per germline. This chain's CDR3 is CASSILAGGQETQYF. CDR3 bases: TGTGCCAGCAGTATACTAGCGGGAGGTCAAGAGACCCAGTACTTC. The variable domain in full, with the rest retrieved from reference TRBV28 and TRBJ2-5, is DVKVTQSSRYLVKRTGEKVFLECVQDMDHENMFWYRQDPGLGLRLIYFSYDVKMKEKGDIPEGYSVSREKKERFSLILESASTNQTSMYLCASSILAGGQETQYFGPGTRLLVL.

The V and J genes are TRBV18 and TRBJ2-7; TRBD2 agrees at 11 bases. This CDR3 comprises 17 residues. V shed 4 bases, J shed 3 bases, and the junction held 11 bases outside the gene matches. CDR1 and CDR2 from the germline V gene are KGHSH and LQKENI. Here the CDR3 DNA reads TGTGCCAGCTCACGGGAAACTAGCGGGGGAATGGGCTACGAGCAGTACTTC. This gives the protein CASSRETSGGMGYEQYF.

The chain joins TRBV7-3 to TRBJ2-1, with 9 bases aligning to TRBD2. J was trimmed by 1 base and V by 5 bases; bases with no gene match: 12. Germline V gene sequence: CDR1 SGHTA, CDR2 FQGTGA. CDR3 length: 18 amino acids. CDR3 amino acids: CASSPLAGPTFSYNEQFF. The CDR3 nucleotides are TGTGCCAGCAGCCCACTAGCGGGTCCTACCTTTTCCTACAATGAGCAGTTCTTC.

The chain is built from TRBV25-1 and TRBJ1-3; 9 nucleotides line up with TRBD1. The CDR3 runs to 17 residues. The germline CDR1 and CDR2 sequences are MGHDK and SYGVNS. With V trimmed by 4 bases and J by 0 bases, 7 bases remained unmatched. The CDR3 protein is CASSAKPGQGSGNTIYF. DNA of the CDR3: TGTGCCAGCAGTGCCAAACCGGGACAGGGCTCTGGAAACACCATATATTTT.

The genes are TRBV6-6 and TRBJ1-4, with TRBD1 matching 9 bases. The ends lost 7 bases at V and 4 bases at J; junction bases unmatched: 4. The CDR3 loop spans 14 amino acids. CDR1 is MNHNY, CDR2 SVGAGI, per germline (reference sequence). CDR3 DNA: TGTGCCAGCAATAGACAGGGGGGTAATGAAAAACTGTTTTTT. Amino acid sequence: CASNRQGGNEKLFF.

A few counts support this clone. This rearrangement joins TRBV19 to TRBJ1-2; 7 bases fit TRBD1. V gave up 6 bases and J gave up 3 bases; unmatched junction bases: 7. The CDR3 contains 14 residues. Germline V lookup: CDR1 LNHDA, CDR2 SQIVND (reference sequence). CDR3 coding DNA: TGTGCCAGTAGCCAATCGACAGGGCACTATGGCTACACCTTC. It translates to CASSQSTGHYGYTF. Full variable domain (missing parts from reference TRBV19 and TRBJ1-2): DGGITQSPKYLFRKEGQNVTLSCEQNLNHDAMYWYRQDPGQGLRLIYYSQIVNDFQKGDIAEGYSVSREKKESFPLTVTSAQKNPTAFYLCASSQSTGHYGYTFGSGTRLTVV.

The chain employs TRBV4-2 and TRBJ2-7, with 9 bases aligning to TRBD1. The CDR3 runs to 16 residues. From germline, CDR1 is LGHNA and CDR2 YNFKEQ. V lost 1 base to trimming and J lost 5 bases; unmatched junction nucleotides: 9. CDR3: CASSQGSFRQGDEQYF. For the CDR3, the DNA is TGTGCCAGCAGCCAAGGGAGTTTCAGACAGGGGGACGAGCAGTACTTC.

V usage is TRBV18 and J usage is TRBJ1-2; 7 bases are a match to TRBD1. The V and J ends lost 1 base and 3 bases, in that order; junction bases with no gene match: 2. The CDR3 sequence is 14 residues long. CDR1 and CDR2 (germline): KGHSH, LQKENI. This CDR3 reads CASSPQGTDYGYTF. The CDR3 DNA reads TGTGCCAGCTCACCACAGGGGACAGACTATGGCTACACCTTC.

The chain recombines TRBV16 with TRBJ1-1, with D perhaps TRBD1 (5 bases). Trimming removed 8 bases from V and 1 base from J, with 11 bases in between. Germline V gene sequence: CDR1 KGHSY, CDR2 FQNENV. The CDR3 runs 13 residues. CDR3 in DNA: TGTGCCAGCGGTGACAGCTCGAACACTGAAGCTTTCTTT. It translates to CASGDSSNTEAFF.

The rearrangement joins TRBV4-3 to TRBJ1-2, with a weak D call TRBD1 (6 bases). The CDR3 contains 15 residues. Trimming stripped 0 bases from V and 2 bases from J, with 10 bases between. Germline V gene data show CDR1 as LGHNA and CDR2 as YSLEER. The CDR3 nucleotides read TGCGCCAGCAGCCAAGACTTAGGGGGGAACTATGGCTACACCTTC. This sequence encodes CASSQDLGGNYGYTF.

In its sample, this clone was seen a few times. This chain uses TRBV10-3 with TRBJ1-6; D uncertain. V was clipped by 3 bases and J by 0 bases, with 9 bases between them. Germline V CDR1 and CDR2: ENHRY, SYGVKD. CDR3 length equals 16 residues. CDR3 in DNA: TGTGCCATCAGTGAAGGGCGAAGCTCCTATAATTCACCCCTCCACTTT. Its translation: CAISEGRSSYNSPLHF.

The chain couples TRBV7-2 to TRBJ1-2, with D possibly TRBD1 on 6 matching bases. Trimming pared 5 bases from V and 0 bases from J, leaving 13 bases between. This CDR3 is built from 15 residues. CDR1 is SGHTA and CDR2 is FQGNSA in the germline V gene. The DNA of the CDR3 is TGTGCCAGCAGCCCCACCGGACAGACTAACTATGGCTACACCTTC. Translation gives CASSPTGQTNYGYTF.

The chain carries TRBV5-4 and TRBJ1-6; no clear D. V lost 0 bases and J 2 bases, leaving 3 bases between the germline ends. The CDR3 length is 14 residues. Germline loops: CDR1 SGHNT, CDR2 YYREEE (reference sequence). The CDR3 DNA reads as TGTGCCAGCAGCTTGGACGCCTATAATTCACCCCTCCACTTT. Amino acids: CASSLDAYNSPLHF.